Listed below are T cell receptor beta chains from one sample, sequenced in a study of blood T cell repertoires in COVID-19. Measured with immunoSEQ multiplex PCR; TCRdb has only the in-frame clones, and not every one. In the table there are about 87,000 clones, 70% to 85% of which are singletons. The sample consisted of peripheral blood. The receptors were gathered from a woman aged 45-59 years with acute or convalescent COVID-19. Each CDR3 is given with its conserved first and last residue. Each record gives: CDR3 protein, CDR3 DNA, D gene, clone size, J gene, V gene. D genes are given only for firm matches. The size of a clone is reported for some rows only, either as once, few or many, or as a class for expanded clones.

cdr3_aa: CSARIVYGYTF; cdr3_nt: TGCAGTGCTAGAATCGTCTATGGCTACACCTTC; d_call: -; clone_size: -; j_call: TRBJ1-2; v_call: TRBV20-1
cdr3_aa: CASSQTSGLQNIQYF; cdr3_nt: TGTGCCAGCAGCCAGACCTCGGGTTTACAAAACATTCAGTACTTC; d_call: -; clone_size: -; j_call: TRBJ2-4; v_call: TRBV4-2
cdr3_aa: CASSPFTTTEAFF; cdr3_nt: TGTGCCAGCAGTCCCTTCACTACTACTGAAGCTTTCTTT; d_call: -; clone_size: -; j_call: TRBJ1-1; v_call: TRBV27
cdr3_aa: CASSLMGGSNQPQHF; cdr3_nt: TGTGCCAGCAGCTTAATGGGGGGTAGCAATCAGCCCCAGCATTTT; d_call: -; clone_size: few; j_call: TRBJ1-5; v_call: TRBV7-2
cdr3_aa: CASSVEDRGVDNSPLHF; cdr3_nt: TGTGCCAGCAGCGTAGAAGACAGGGGGGTAGATAATTCACCCCTCCACTTT; d_call: TRBD1; clone_size: -; j_call: TRBJ1-6; v_call: TRBV9
cdr3_aa: CASSYSKDRRDEKLFF; cdr3_nt: TGTGCCAGCAGTTACTCGAAGGACAGAAGAGACGAAAAACTGTTTTTT; d_call: -; clone_size: few; j_call: TRBJ1-4; v_call: TRBV6-5
cdr3_aa: CSASLAGARGETQYF; cdr3_nt: TGCAGTGCTAGTCTAGCGGGGGCGAGAGGAGAGACCCAGTACTTC; d_call: TRBD2; clone_size: -; j_call: TRBJ2-5; v_call: TRBV20-1
cdr3_aa: CASSLRQGSGYTF; cdr3_nt: TGTGCCAGCAGCCTCCGACAGGGGAGTGGCTACACCTTC; d_call: TRBD1; clone_size: -; j_call: TRBJ1-2; v_call: TRBV7-9
cdr3_aa: CASSQDSEKLFF; cdr3_nt: TGTGCCAGCAGCCAAGATAGCGAGAAACTGTTTTTT; d_call: -; clone_size: -; j_call: TRBJ1-4; v_call: TRBV4-2
cdr3_aa: CASSNPTGVYGYTF; cdr3_nt: TGTGCCAGCAGTAATCCGACAGGGGTCTATGGCTACACCTTC; d_call: TRBD1; clone_size: -; j_call: TRBJ1-2; v_call: TRBV6-5
cdr3_aa: CASSLGRGGNTEAFF; cdr3_nt: TGCGCCAGCAGCTTGGGCCGGGGAGGAAACACTGAAGCTTTCTTT; d_call: -; clone_size: -; j_call: TRBJ1-1; v_call: TRBV5-1
cdr3_aa: CASSLEGRSYGYTF; cdr3_nt: TGTGCCAGCAGCTTAGAGGGCCGGTCCTATGGCTACACCTTC; d_call: -; clone_size: -; j_call: TRBJ1-2; v_call: TRBV11-2
cdr3_aa: CASSLQGALNLWADTQYF; cdr3_nt: TGTGCCAGCAGTTTACAGGGTGCTCTAAATTTATGGGCAGATACGCAGTATTTT; d_call: -; clone_size: -; j_call: TRBJ2-3; v_call: TRBV28
cdr3_aa: CASSSTRPMPPHSTDTQYF; cdr3_nt: TGTGCCAGCAGCTCAACTAGACCCATGCCCCCTCATAGCACAGATACGCAGTATTTT; d_call: -; clone_size: -; j_call: TRBJ2-3; v_call: TRBV3-1/TRBV3-2
cdr3_aa: CASSSPGQGRENGYTF; cdr3_nt: TGTGCCAGCAGCTCCCCCGGGCAGGGCCGGGAGAATGGCTACACCTTC; d_call: -; clone_size: -; j_call: TRBJ1-2; v_call: TRBV13
cdr3_aa: CASSHLPGQGYGYTF; cdr3_nt: TGTGCCAGCAGCCACCTCCCGGGACAGGGGTATGGCTACACCTTC; d_call: TRBD1; clone_size: -; j_call: TRBJ1-2; v_call: TRBV7-9
cdr3_aa: CASSYDRGGKAFF; cdr3_nt: TGTGCCAGCAGTTACGACAGGGGCGGCAAAGCTTTCTTT; d_call: TRBD1; clone_size: -; j_call: TRBJ1-1; v_call: TRBV6-2/TRBV6-3
cdr3_aa: CASSFLASYNEQFF; cdr3_nt: TGTGCCAGCAGTTTTCTGGCCTCCTACAATGAGCAGTTCTTC; d_call: -; clone_size: -; j_call: TRBJ2-1; v_call: TRBV28
cdr3_aa: CAISPGGANTGELFF; cdr3_nt: TGTGCCATCAGCCCTGGAGGGGCGAACACCGGGGAGCTGTTTTTT; d_call: -; clone_size: -; j_call: TRBJ2-2; v_call: TRBV10-3
cdr3_aa: CASSQVEQGAGKLFF; cdr3_nt: TGTGCCAGCAGCCAAGTGGAACAGGGGGCTGGAAAACTGTTTTTT; d_call: TRBD1; clone_size: -; j_call: TRBJ1-4; v_call: TRBV4-2
cdr3_aa: CASSWEPRILVNIQYF; cdr3_nt: TGTGCCAGCAGCTGGGAGCCCCGGATTTTGGTAAACATTCAGTACTTC; d_call: -; clone_size: few; j_call: TRBJ2-4; v_call: TRBV5-5
cdr3_aa: CASSIDPDRLNTEAFF; cdr3_nt: TGTGCCAGTAGTATAGATCCCGACAGGCTGAACACTGAAGCTTTCTTT; d_call: -; clone_size: -; j_call: TRBJ1-1; v_call: TRBV19
cdr3_aa: CASQQRYGYTF; cdr3_nt: TGTGCCAGCCAACAGAGATATGGCTACACCTTC; d_call: -; clone_size: -; j_call: TRBJ1-2; v_call: TRBV28
cdr3_aa: CASSLIGTGEQNTEAFF; cdr3_nt: TGCGCCAGCAGCTTAATCGGGACAGGGGAACAGAACACTGAAGCTTTCTTT; d_call: TRBD1; clone_size: -; j_call: TRBJ1-1; v_call: TRBV5-1
cdr3_aa: CASSELSHEDKVGHVLTF; cdr3_nt: TGTGCCAGCAGCGAGTTAAGTCACGAGGACAAAGTCGGGCACGTCCTGACTTTC; d_call: -; clone_size: -; j_call: TRBJ2-6; v_call: TRBV7-1
cdr3_aa: CASSHFATTATNEKLFF; cdr3_nt: TGTGCCAGCAGCCATTTCGCGACTACTGCAACTAATGAAAAACTGTTTTTT; d_call: -; clone_size: once; j_call: TRBJ1-4; v_call: TRBV12-1
cdr3_aa: CASSLRGGRNQPQHF; cdr3_nt: TGTGCCAGCAGTTTACGGGGAGGGCGAAATCAGCCCCAGCATTTT; d_call: -; clone_size: -; j_call: TRBJ1-5; v_call: TRBV27
cdr3_aa: CASRTRGRDEAFF; cdr3_nt: TGTGCCAGCAGGACCAGGGGGCGCGATGAAGCTTTCTTT; d_call: TRBD1; clone_size: -; j_call: TRBJ1-1; v_call: TRBV6-5
cdr3_aa: CSASFPSTDTQYF; cdr3_nt: TGCAGTGCTAGTTTCCCGTCCACAGATACGCAGTATTTT; d_call: -; clone_size: -; j_call: TRBJ2-3; v_call: TRBV20-1
cdr3_aa: CASSLVASGGLIYEQYF; cdr3_nt: TGTGCCAGCAGCTTAGTGGCTAGCGGGGGACTTATCTACGAGCAGTACTTC; d_call: TRBD2; clone_size: -; j_call: TRBJ2-7; v_call: TRBV7-8
cdr3_aa: CASSQDVGHNYGYTF; cdr3_nt: TGTGCCAGCAGCCAAGATGTGGGGCACAACTATGGCTACACCTTC; d_call: -; clone_size: -; j_call: TRBJ1-2; v_call: TRBV14
cdr3_aa: CATSDPDRFYGYTF; cdr3_nt: TGTGCCACCAGTGATCCTGACAGGTTCTATGGCTACACCTTC; d_call: -; clone_size: -; j_call: TRBJ1-2; v_call: TRBV24-1
cdr3_aa: CASSLARNYNEQFF; cdr3_nt: TGTGCCAGCAGTTTAGCCAGAAACTACAATGAGCAGTTCTTC; d_call: -; clone_size: few; j_call: TRBJ2-1; v_call: TRBV27
cdr3_aa: CASSFHNRGHGNTEAFF; cdr3_nt: TGTGCCAGCAGTTTCCATAACAGGGGGCACGGGAACACTGAAGCTTTCTTT; d_call: TRBD1; clone_size: -; j_call: TRBJ1-1; v_call: TRBV27
cdr3_aa: CASSAQGENSPLHF; cdr3_nt: TGTGCCAGCAGCGCACAGGGGGAGAATTCACCCCTCCACTTT; d_call: TRBD1; clone_size: few; j_call: TRBJ1-6; v_call: TRBV9
cdr3_aa: CASSLAKAGDKVTQYF; cdr3_nt: TGTGCCAGCAGCTTAGCGAAAGCAGGGGACAAAGTGACCCAGTACTTC; d_call: -; clone_size: -; j_call: TRBJ2-5; v_call: TRBV7-9
cdr3_aa: CASSPRTGVTEAFF; cdr3_nt: TGTGCCAGCAGCCCTAGGACAGGGGTTACTGAAGCTTTCTTT; d_call: TRBD1; clone_size: -; j_call: TRBJ1-1; v_call: TRBV6-6
cdr3_aa: CASSLGTGLNTEAFF; cdr3_nt: TGTGCCAGCTCACTCGGGACAGGTCTGAACACTGAAGCTTTCTTT; d_call: TRBD1; clone_size: -; j_call: TRBJ1-1; v_call: TRBV18
cdr3_aa: CASTDGGDTQYF; cdr3_nt: TGTGCCAGCACCGATGGCGGAGATACGCAGTATTTT; d_call: -; clone_size: -; j_call: TRBJ2-3; v_call: TRBV7-8
cdr3_aa: CAIQPGQSLGDTQYF; cdr3_nt: TGTGCCATCCAGCCGGGACAATCCCTTGGGGATACGCAGTATTTT; d_call: -; clone_size: -; j_call: TRBJ2-3; v_call: TRBV6-5
cdr3_aa: CSADRAYEQYF; cdr3_nt: TGCAGTGCCGACAGGGCCTACGAGCAGTACTTC; d_call: TRBD1; clone_size: once; j_call: TRBJ2-7; v_call: TRBV20-1
cdr3_aa: CASSPRGAVTGELFF; cdr3_nt: TGTGCCAGTAGTCCTCGGGGGGCCGTAACCGGGGAGCTGTTTTTT; d_call: -; clone_size: -; j_call: TRBJ2-2; v_call: TRBV19
cdr3_aa: CASSSPIHQETQYF; cdr3_nt: TGTGCCAGCAGCTCCCCAATCCACCAAGAGACCCAGTACTTC; d_call: -; clone_size: -; j_call: TRBJ2-5; v_call: TRBV5-4
cdr3_aa: CASSLTGGPYSNQPQHF; cdr3_nt: TGTGCCAGCAGTCTGACAGGGGGCCCCTACAGCAATCAGCCCCAGCATTTT; d_call: TRBD1; clone_size: -; j_call: TRBJ1-5; v_call: TRBV3-1/TRBV3-2
cdr3_aa: CASRPRRDYHYGYTF; cdr3_nt: TGTGCCAGCAGACCTAGGAGGGATTACCACTATGGCTACACCTTC; d_call: -; clone_size: -; j_call: TRBJ1-2; v_call: TRBV6-5
cdr3_aa: CASSRLQGIQYF; cdr3_nt: TGTGCCAGTAGTAGACTACAGGGTATTCAGTACTTC; d_call: -; clone_size: -; j_call: TRBJ2-4; v_call: TRBV19
cdr3_aa: CATWAGTANSPLHF; cdr3_nt: TGTGCCACCTGGGCAGGGACAGCGAATTCACCCCTCCACTTT; d_call: TRBD1; clone_size: -; j_call: TRBJ1-6; v_call: TRBV10-3
cdr3_aa: CASSQATSFVTQYF; cdr3_nt: TGTGCCAGCAGCCAAGCTACTAGCTTCGTTACGCAGTATTTT; d_call: -; clone_size: -; j_call: TRBJ2-3; v_call: TRBV3-1/TRBV3-2
cdr3_aa: CAISEPQGYEQYF; cdr3_nt: TGTGCCATCAGTGAGCCACAGGGCTACGAGCAGTACTTC; d_call: -; clone_size: -; j_call: TRBJ2-7; v_call: TRBV10-3
cdr3_aa: CASSQVGSDTQYF; cdr3_nt: TGTGCCAGCAGCCAAGTCGGGTCAGATACGCAGTATTTT; d_call: -; clone_size: -; j_call: TRBJ2-3; v_call: TRBV14
cdr3_aa: CAAVRGNTEAFF; cdr3_nt: TGTGCCGCCGTCAGGGGGAACACTGAAGCTTTCTTT; d_call: -; clone_size: -; j_call: TRBJ1-1; v_call: TRBV28
cdr3_aa: CAWSVPLAGGMYQETQYF; cdr3_nt: TGTGCCTGGAGTGTACCCCTAGCGGGGGGAATGTACCAAGAGACCCAGTACTTC; d_call: TRBD2; clone_size: -; j_call: TRBJ2-5; v_call: TRBV30
cdr3_aa: CASSERQLLNTEAFF; cdr3_nt: TGTGCCAGCAGCGAGAGACAGCTACTGAACACTGAAGCTTTCTTT; d_call: -; clone_size: -; j_call: TRBJ1-1; v_call: TRBV7-8
cdr3_aa: CASSSGGYRDTEAFF; cdr3_nt: TGTGCCAGCAGCTCTGGGGGGTACCGGGACACTGAAGCTTTCTTT; d_call: -; clone_size: few; j_call: TRBJ1-1; v_call: TRBV5-4
cdr3_aa: CASSGGGTSSGNTIYF; cdr3_nt: TGTGCCAGCAGCGGGGGGGGAACAAGCTCTGGAAACACCATATATTTT; d_call: -; clone_size: -; j_call: TRBJ1-3; v_call: TRBV7-2
cdr3_aa: CASSLLHTENTEAFF; cdr3_nt: TGTGCCAGCAGCTTGTTACACACCGAGAACACTGAAGCTTTCTTT; d_call: -; clone_size: -; j_call: TRBJ1-1; v_call: TRBV5-6